This passage covers 5 T cell receptor beta chains from one sample sequenced in a study of early T cells in non-severe SARS-CoV-2 infection. In TCRdb, the 5' RACE reads were re-called with MiXCR into one record per CDR3 protein. The sample holds fewer than 85,000 distinct CDR3 sequences, around 10% seen once. This material consisted of whole blood, taken at baseline. Receptors originate from an adult who was a healthcare worker with PCR-confirmed SARS-CoV-2 infection or an uninfected control (not recorded which).

This clonotype was seen just once. The chain recombines TRBV7-2 with TRBJ2-5, with D perhaps TRBD1 (6 bases). The germline V gene has CDR1 SGHTA and CDR2 FQGNSA. The V end was cut by 5 bases, the J end by 5 bases, with 21 bases between. The CDR3 spans 16 residues. The CDR3 sequence is CASSPGPRGISETQYF. The DNA for the CDR3 is TGTGCCAGCAGCCCCGGCCCGAGGGGGATTTCGGAGACCCAGTACTTC.

V and J are TRBV20-1 and TRBJ1-2; 10 bases match TRBD1. CDR1 DFQATT and CDR2 SNEGSKA come from the germline V gene (reference sequence). The length of the CDR3 is 15 residues. With V trimmed by 3 bases and J by 4 bases, 8 bases remained unmatched. In DNA, the CDR3 is TGCAGTGCTAGGCCCGGGACAGGGGTTAGCTATGGCTACACCTTC. This sequence encodes CSARPGTGVSYGYTF.

The chain employs TRBV7-8 and TRBJ2-7, with 12 bases identical to TRBD2. V was clipped by 5 bases and J by 3 bases; unmatched bases: 8. The germline V gene encodes CDR1 SGHVS and CDR2 FQNEAQ. The CDR3 runs 16 residues. The CDR3 region has the DNA TGTGCCAGCAGCCCTAGCGGGGGGGCCAGTCACTACGAGCAGTACTTC. It yields the protein CASSPSGGASHYEQYF.

This clonotype was observed at least ten times. The V and J genes are TRBV7-6 and TRBJ1-5; no clear D gene. This CDR3 contains 13 residues. Germline V gene sequence: CDR1 SGHVS, CDR2 FNYEAQ. The germline V and J ends were trimmed by 5 bases and 5 bases, with 10 bases remaining between them. CDR3: CASSLVEDQPQHF. The CDR3 bases are TGTGCCAGCAGCCTCGTAGAGGATCAGCCCCAGCATTTT.

Ten or more counts support this clonotype. The chain joins TRBV7-3 to TRBJ2-6; no clear D. The germline V gene encodes CDR1 SGHTA and CDR2 FQGTGA. Trimming removed 5 bases from V and 0 bases from J, with 5 bases in between. The CDR3 length is 14 residues. In DNA form, the CDR3 reads TGTGCCAGCAGCCTCACCTCTGGGGCCAACGTCCTGACTTTC. Translation: CASSLTSGANVLTF.